This TCR beta chain was captured in a study of blood T cell repertoires in COVID-19. CDR1 is LNHDA, CDR2 SQIVND, per germline (reference sequence). The V and J ends lost 6 bases and 7 bases respectively, with 13 bases between them. This CDR3 is built from 13 residues. Cohorts were based on clinical histories the participants reported. The assay was immunoSEQ multiplex PCR, and TCRdb's table has in-frame clones only and misses some. This table holds under 500,000 clones, 70% to 90% found once. The chain has TRBV19 and TRBJ1-5; no firm D call. The receptor's source is a woman younger than 35 with acute COVID-19. The specimen sequenced was PBMCs or T cells enriched from blood (not recorded which). The CDR3 loop reads CASSTKARQPQHF. The CDR3 region has the DNA TGTGCCAGTAGCACCAAGGCGAGGCAGCCCCAGCATTTT.